This T cell receptor (beta chain) was recorded in a study of blood T cell repertoires in COVID-19. On the study more broadly: The origin of the acute and convalescent COVID-19 samples was the United States, Italy and Spain. T cells, B-cell-depleted T cells, or PBMCs supplied cDNA or gDNA.

Authors' analysis steps: Scientists estimated how many nucleated cells there were by amplifying reference gene primers. TCRdb's copy holds only in-frame clones and misses some; the assay was immunoSEQ multiplex PCR. V and J calls and clone size are copied from that table; D and trimming were computed from the DNA. The sample shows approximately 220,000 clones, less than 90% of them seen only once. The germline V gene has CDR1 LNHDA and CDR2 SQIVND (reference sequence). Trimming took off 3 bases at V and 2 bases at J, with 11 bases between the two ends. This CDR3 comprises 15 residues. V and J are TRBV19 and TRBJ1-5; D unclear. This clonotype was sampled from a man in his forties with acute or convalescent COVID-19. The sequencing input was peripheral blood. This CDR3 reads CASSMGGPRNQPQHF. The CDR3 region has the DNA TGTGCCAGTAGTATGGGAGGGCCCCGCAATCAGCCCCAGCATTTT. The full variable domain, in which reference TRBV19 and TRBJ1-5 provide the parts outside the CDR3, is DGGITQSPKYLFRKEGQNVTLSCEQNLNHDAMYWYRQDPGQGLRLIYYSQIVNDFQKGDIAEGYSVSREKKESFPLTVTSAQKNPTAFYLCASSMGGPRNQPQHFGDGTRLSIL.